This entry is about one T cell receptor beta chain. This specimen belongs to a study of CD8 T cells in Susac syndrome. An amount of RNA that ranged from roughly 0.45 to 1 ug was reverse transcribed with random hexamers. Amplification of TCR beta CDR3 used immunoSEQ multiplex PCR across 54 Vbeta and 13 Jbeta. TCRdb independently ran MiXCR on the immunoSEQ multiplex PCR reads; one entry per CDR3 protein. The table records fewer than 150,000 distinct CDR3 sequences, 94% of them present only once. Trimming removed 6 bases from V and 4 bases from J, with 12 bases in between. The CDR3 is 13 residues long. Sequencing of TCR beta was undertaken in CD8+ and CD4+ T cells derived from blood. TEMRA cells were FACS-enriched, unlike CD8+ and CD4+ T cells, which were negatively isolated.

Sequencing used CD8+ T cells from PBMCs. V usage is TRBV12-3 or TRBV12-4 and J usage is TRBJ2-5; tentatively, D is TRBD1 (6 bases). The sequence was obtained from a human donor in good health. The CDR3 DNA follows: TGTGCCAGCAGAACAGGGATTATAGAGACCCAGTACTTC. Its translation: CASRTGIIETQYF.